This T cell receptor (beta chain) originates from a study of T cell responses to AZD1222 COVID-19 vaccine. The germline gives CDR1 SGHTA, CDR2 FQGNSA. The V end lost 1 base, the J end lost 2 bases, and 5 bases lay between the germline ends. CDR3 length equals 13 residues. Data came from immunoSEQ multiplex PCR; TCRdb stores just in-frame clones and leaves some out. The table includes 100,000 to 150,000 clones, 85% to 90% detected once. This receptor was obtained from an adult in good health. The sequenced sample was peripheral blood, obtained on day 0 of AZD1222 vaccination. This sequence joins TRBV7-2 and TRBJ1-1; D call uncertain. The CDR3 is CASSLGYNTEAFF. CDR3 DNA sequence: TGTGCCAGCAGCTTAGGGTATAACACTGAAGCTTTCTTT.